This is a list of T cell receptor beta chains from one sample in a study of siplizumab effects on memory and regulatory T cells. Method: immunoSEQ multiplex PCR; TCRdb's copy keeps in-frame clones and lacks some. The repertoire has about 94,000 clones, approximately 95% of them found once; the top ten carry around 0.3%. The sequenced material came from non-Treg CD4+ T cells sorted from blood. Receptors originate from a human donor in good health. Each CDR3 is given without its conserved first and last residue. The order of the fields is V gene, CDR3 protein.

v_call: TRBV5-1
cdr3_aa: ASSLPGTANSGNTIY

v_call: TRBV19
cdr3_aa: ASSLLGTESNQPQH

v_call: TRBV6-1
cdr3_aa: ASSVEYGYT

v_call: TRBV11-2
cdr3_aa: ASSLEGFLAKNIQY

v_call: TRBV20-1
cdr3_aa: STRGTLGYT

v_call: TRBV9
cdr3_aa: ASSAGQANQPQH

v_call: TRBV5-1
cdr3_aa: ASSLGAAPVNTEAF

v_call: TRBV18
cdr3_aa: ASSPQGSGQPQH

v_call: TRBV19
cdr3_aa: ASSIVGSTGELF

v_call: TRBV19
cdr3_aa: ASSIVGIGANVLT

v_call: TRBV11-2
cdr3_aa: ASSSVRGRTQETQY

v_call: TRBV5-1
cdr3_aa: ASSLGTGGNTEAF

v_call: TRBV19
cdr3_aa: ASKAPGANVLT

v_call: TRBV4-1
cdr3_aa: ASSQDGRADQETQY

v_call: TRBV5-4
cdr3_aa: AASRGGSTDTQY

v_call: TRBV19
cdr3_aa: ASSMGLAGAQYEQY

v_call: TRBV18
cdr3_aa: ASSPAQDYEQY

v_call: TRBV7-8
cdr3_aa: ASSADRGGEAF

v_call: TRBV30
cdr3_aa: AWNPGAAYEQY

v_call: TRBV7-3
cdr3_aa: ASSPAERGGSSYNEQF

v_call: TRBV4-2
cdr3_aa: ASSQEGGRKDNEQF

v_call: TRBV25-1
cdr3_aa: ASRGAIGNNSPLH

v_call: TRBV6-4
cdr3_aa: ASSVGLAGGPVGSYNEQF

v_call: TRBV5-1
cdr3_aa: ASSLDTGGTYEQY

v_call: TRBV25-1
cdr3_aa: ASTTTTILQETQY

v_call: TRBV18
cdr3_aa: ASSAGQATYNEQF

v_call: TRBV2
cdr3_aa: ASSGGGLADTDTQY

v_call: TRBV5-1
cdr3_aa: ASSEGQPTGETQY

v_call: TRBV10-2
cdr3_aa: ASSSGTSGIEQY

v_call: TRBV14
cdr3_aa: ASSLLGGASGYT

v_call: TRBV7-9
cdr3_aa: ASSLTGMRTGELF

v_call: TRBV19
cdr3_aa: ASSMGTGETQY

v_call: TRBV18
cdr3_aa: ASSPTSGSYQETQY

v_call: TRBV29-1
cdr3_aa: SVDKSQETQY

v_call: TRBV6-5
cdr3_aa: ASRFTGTGDGYT

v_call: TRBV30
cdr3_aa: AWSSLGGSYEQY

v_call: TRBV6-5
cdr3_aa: ASSYSMWAPQD

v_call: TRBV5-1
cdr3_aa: ASSLGNVDTEAF

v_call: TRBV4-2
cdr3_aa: ASSQIDRSGNTIY

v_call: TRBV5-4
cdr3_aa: ASQGGRTNSPLH

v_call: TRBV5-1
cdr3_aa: ASSLGQRETQY

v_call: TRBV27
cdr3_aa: ASSEGTEAF

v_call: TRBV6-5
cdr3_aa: ASGQNYEQY